The next 17 T cell receptor beta chains were all read from a single sample in a study of OX40 agonist ivuxolimab in advanced cancers. Profiling relied on immunoSEQ multiplex PCR, and the TCRdb table lists in-frame clones only, not all of them. The table includes 50,000 to 60,000 clones, 82% detected once. Sequenced here: CD4+ or CD8+ T cells sorted from blood, sampled in a trial of the OX40 agonist ivuxolimab. Receptors were obtained from an adult with an advanced solid tumor such as melanoma, head and neck, liver or kidney cancer.

This chain joins TRBV15 and TRBJ2-4; no clear D. CDR1 is LNHNV, CDR2 YYDKDF, per germline (reference sequence). This CDR3 comprises 13 residues. Trimming took off 3 bases at V and 8 bases at J, with 11 bases between the two ends. CDR3 DNA: TGTGCCACCAGCAGCGGTCTAGAATACATTCAGTACTTC. Protein: CATSSGLEYIQYF.

The genes are TRBV2 and TRBJ2-3; D is undetermined. V dropped 8 bases and J dropped 2 bases, with 5 bases sitting between them. The CDR3 sequence is 11 residues long. Germline CDR1 SNHLY, CDR2 FYNNEI. DNA for the CDR3: TGTGCCAGCGCATCCACAGATACGCAGTATTTT. This encodes CASASTDTQYF.

This clone was seen a handful of times. This chain links TRBV10-3 with TRBJ1-1; 7 bases are shared with TRBD1. Germline assignment: CDR1 ENHRY and CDR2 SYGVKD. CDR3 length: 14 residues. Trimming took 7 bases from V and 4 from J; bases not matched to a gene: 9. This chain's CDR3 is CAITQLEGATEAFF. CDR3 DNA: TGTGCCATCACCCAACTTGAGGGGGCCACTGAAGCTTTCTTT.

For this clone: Different DNA sequences within this sample yield the same CDR3. The chain couples TRBV9 to TRBJ2-5; 12 positions match TRBD2. V lost 0 bases, J lost 5 bases, and 2 bases stayed unmatched. Germline V lookup: CDR1 SGDLS, CDR2 YYNGEE. CDR3 length: 15 residues. In nucleotides, the CDR3 is TGTGCCAGCAGCGTAGGACTAGCGGGAGTTGAGACCCAGTACTTC. Translating it yields CASSVGLAGVETQYF.

The CDR3 sequence: CASSRGGKGTEAFF. CDR3 coding DNA: TGTGCCAGCAGTCGCGGGGGTAAGGGCACTGAAGCTTTCTTT. The J gene is TRBJ1-1, the V gene TRBV6-5; the D gene is possibly TRBD1 (5 bases). CDR3 length: 14 residues. The ends were cut back, 5 bases at V and 4 bases at J, with 14 bases in the middle. Per germline, CDR1 MNHEY and CDR2 SVGAGI.

This rearrangement joins TRBV4-2 to TRBJ2-5; the D is unclear. Trimming removed 1 base at V and 11 bases at J, with 11 bases between. Germline V CDR1 and CDR2: LGHNA, YNFKEQ. The CDR3 spans 12 residues. The CDR3 protein is CASSQVGREQYF. CDR3 nucleotide sequence: TGTGCCAGCAGCCAAGTTGGACGTGAGCAGTACTTC.

The gene calls are TRBV6-6 and TRBJ1-5; D is possibly TRBD1 (5 bases). The V end lost 6 bases, the J end lost 2 bases, and 5 bases lay between the germline ends. Germline CDR1 reads MNHNY; CDR2 reads SVGAGI (reference sequence). The CDR3 extends over 12 amino acids. CDR3 nucleotides: TGTGCCAGCAGGACAGGCAATCAGCCCCAGCATTTT. Translation gives CASRTGNQPQHF.

There are a few counts of this clone. The chain couples TRBV28 to TRBJ1-1; 7 bases match TRBD1. Germline values: CDR1 MDHEN, CDR2 SYDVKM. This CDR3 contains 16 residues. The V segment lost 4 bases and the J segment 2 bases; nucleotides outside the gene matches: 10. The CDR3 here is CASSYGFGGGNTEAFF. In DNA form, the CDR3 reads TGTGCCAGCAGTTACGGGTTTGGAGGGGGCAACACTGAAGCTTTCTTT.

The chain carries TRBV5-1 and TRBJ1-2, with D unresolved. The germline CDR1 and CDR2 sequences are SGHRS and YFSETQ. V lost 0 bases and J 2 bases, leaving 2 bases between the germline ends. The CDR3 loop spans 12 amino acids. The CDR3 region has the DNA TGCGCCAGCAGCTTGGACAACTATGGCTACACCTTC. It is translated as CASSLDNYGYTF.

The CDR3 region is CASSGVGQETQYF. The CDR3 DNA sequence: TGCGCCAGCAGCGGAGTAGGGCAAGAGACCCAGTACTTC. The V gene is TRBV5-1, the J gene TRBJ2-5; D ambiguous. This CDR3 region has 13 residues. CDR1 SGHRS and CDR2 YFSETQ come from the germline V gene. The V gene lost 4 bases and the J gene lost 2 bases, with 9 bases spanning the gap.

This clone counts as medium-sized (0.01 to 0.1%). This sequence joins TRBV6-4 and TRBJ1-1, with a weak D call TRBD1 (5 bases). The germline V gene has CDR1 MRHNA and CDR2 SNTAGT. This CDR3 contains 14 residues. Trimming removed 0 bases from V and 5 bases from J, with 10 bases in between. CDR3 loop: CASSDSSRGTEAFF. As DNA, the CDR3 is TGTGCCAGCAGTGACTCGAGCCGGGGGACTGAAGCTTTCTTT.

The chain employs TRBV11-3 and TRBJ2-2, with 8 nucleotides matching TRBD1. Trimming removed 8 bases from V and 6 bases from J; junction bases left unmatched: 8. Germline CDR1 reads SGHNT; CDR2 reads YENEEA. The CDR3 consists of 14 residues. CDR3 DNA: TGTGCCAGCTCCCGGGACAGGTCGGCCGGGGAGCTGTTTTTT. As protein: CASSRDRSAGELFF.

This chain joins TRBV6-4 and TRBJ2-1; 8 nucleotides align to TRBD2. V lost 0 bases to trimming and J lost 4 bases; unmatched junction nucleotides: 2. Germline loops: CDR1 MRHNA, CDR2 SNTAGT. The CDR3 extends over 15 amino acids. The CDR3 reads CASSDSSGVYNEQFF. DNA for the CDR3: TGTGCCAGCAGTGACTCTAGCGGGGTATACAATGAGCAGTTCTTC.

The rearrangement uses TRBV12-5 and TRBJ2-3, with D hard to call. Germline CDR1 reads LGHNT; CDR2 reads FRNRAP. V shed 1 base and J shed 7 bases, with 6 bases lying between them. CDR3 length equals 12 residues. In DNA form, the CDR3 reads TGTGCTAGTGGTTTGGGGACCTATACGCAGTATTTT. Translated: CASGLGTYTQYF.

By share, this clone counts as medium-sized. This chain links TRBV14 with TRBJ2-7; 9 bases match TRBD1. V gave up 2 bases and J gave up 5 bases; unmatched junction bases: 7. Germline CDR1 and CDR2: SGHDN and FVKESK. There are 15 residues in the CDR3. Here the CDR3 reads CASSQLGQGFNEQYF. CDR3 in DNA: TGTGCCAGCAGCCAACTCGGACAGGGGTTCAACGAGCAGTACTTC.

This clone has a handful of counts. The CDR3 DNA follows: TGTGCCAGCAGCCGGGACAGGGGGCGAATAGGACCAGAGGGCTACACCTTC. This gives the protein CASSRDRGRIGPEGYTF. The chain links TRBV7-9 to TRBJ1-2; 12 nucleotides match TRBD1. The J segment lost 8 bases and the V segment lost 5 bases, leaving 15 bases of the junction unmatched. This CDR3 is built from 17 residues. Germline V gene data show CDR1 as SEHNR and CDR2 as FQNEAQ (reference sequence).

The genes are TRBV19 and TRBJ2-1; 10 bases map to TRBD2. The CDR3 covers 17 residues. Germline V lookup: CDR1 LNHDA, CDR2 SQIVND (reference sequence). With V trimmed by 4 bases and J by 2 bases, 8 bases remained unmatched. CDR3 loop: CASSNKRGGIPYNEQFF. In DNA, the CDR3 is TGTGCCAGTAGTAACAAGCGGGGGGGTATTCCCTACAATGAGCAGTTCTTC.